This T cell receptor beta chain was sequenced in a study of T cell repertoires in aging, cancer and after chemotherapy. Study-wide context: Patients with glioblastoma brain tumors were sampled before and after temozolomide-based therapy. Roughly 8.8 million TCR reads made up the full dataset. Study-wide results and limits: Age-matched healthy donors had significantly more diverse, less clonal blood TCR repertoires than untreated cancer patients.

To note about this clonotype: Antigen: not known.

V lost 2 bases, J lost 4 bases, and 12 bases lay in between. The germline V gene has CDR1 MNHEY and CDR2 SMNVEV (reference sequence). This CDR3 comprises 15 residues. TRB rearrangements spanning V, D and J were amplified using mixed TRB-A/B primers. TCRdb processed the multiplex PCR reads anew with MiXCR; each CDR3 protein has one entry. The data hold about 19,000 distinct CDR3 sequences, with approximately 40% observed a single time. TCR beta rearrangements were amplified from peripheral blood genomic DNA. Sequenced: blood. V usage is TRBV27 and J usage is TRBJ2-1, with D tentatively TRBD2 (5 bases). This clonotype was sampled from a human donor with a solid tumor. CDR3 in amino acids: CASSLKEAEYNEQFF. In DNA, the CDR3 is TGTGCCAGCAGTTTAAAGGAAGCGGAGTACAATGAGCAGTTCTTC.